This T cell receptor beta chain was recorded in a study of immune heterogeneity within non-small cell lung tumors. Study-level background: There were a few squamous cell carcinomas, approximately 10 non-squamous carcinomas and 1 tumor not otherwise specified.

It was a multiplex PCR that amplified TCR beta CDR3, with 32 V and 13 J primers. MiXCR, run by TCRdb on the multiplex PCR reads, gives a single entry per CDR3 protein. Altogether approximately 29,000 distinct CDR3 sequences are present, around 30% being singletons, with the ten largest covering roughly 4.3%. In regard to this clonotype: A much larger clone differs by one base, so this may be a read error.

The length of the CDR3 is 15 residues. CDR1 and CDR2 (germline): KGHSH, LQKENI. Template came from bulk tumor genomic DNA, at roughly 600 ng per sample. Multiple biopsies spaced far apart were taken from each primary tumor during surgery. Enrolled individuals presented with untreated, newly diagnosed non-small cell lung cancer and received curative surgery. A total of more than twelve patients with newly diagnosed non-small cell lung cancer, all of whom were undergoing surgery with curative intent, made up the donors. The sequencing sample was made of lung tumor tissue. The TCR originated in a man between 35 and 55 years old with non-small cell lung cancer. The genes are TRBV18 and TRBJ2-1; D gene unclear. The CDR3 DNA is TGTGCCAGCTCACCACCGTCAGTAGCCTACAATGAGCGGTTCTTC. Its protein is CASSPPSVAYNERFF.